Shown below are 2 T cell receptor beta chains from a single sample sequenced in a study of blood T cells in healthy people across ages (dated by TCRdb to between 2014 and 2016). The library came from 5' RACE. TCRdb records Illumina HiSeq 2500 as the sequencer. The second PCR ran for about 7 to 11 cycles and used a J-beta primer mix along with a sample-barcoded 5' primer. Using fastp at Q25 and MiXCR, TCRdb reprocessed the public reads and kept productive beta chains. Rows merge per CDR3 protein into single entries with the most common DNA and genes. The sample table holds 1,300,000 or so distinct CDR3 sequences, of which 59% were seen once. Over 5% of the sample lies in the top ten. The sequenced sample was blood. Receptors originate from a man younger than 30 in good health.

V is TRBV9 and J is TRBJ2-7; 7 nucleotides match TRBD2. The germline CDR1 and CDR2 sequences are SGDLS and YYNGEE. This CDR3 comprises 17 residues. V was pared by 2 bases and J by 3 bases, with 14 bases of the junction left unmatched. The CDR3 reads CASSVGGRREGFYEQYF. CDR3 nucleotide sequence: TGTGCCAGCAGCGTTGGGGGTCGCAGGGAGGGTTTCTACGAGCAGTACTTC.

This clonotype was seen a handful of times. The chain uses TRBV29-1 and TRBJ1-5, with D uncertain. Germline-derived CDR1 and CDR2 are SQVTM and ANQGSEA. This CDR3 spans 14 amino acids. V was clipped by 3 bases and J by 2 bases, with 11 bases between them. CDR3 sequence (DNA): TGCAGCGTTGAGGTGGCGGATGGCAATCAGCCCCAGCATTTT. This gives the protein CSVEVADGNQPQHF.